This T cell receptor (beta chain) derives from a study of T cell repertoires in cytomegalovirus infection. Across the study: In public TCR beta signatures, there were indications of both CMV infection and matching HLA type.

Study results and caveats: CMV-specific HLA-C-restricted TCR beta clonotypes dominated the ex vivo response. Identification of carriers of CMV plus the relevant HLA was achieved through cumulative public TCR beta family frequency.

TCRdb re-derived calls from the reads in MiXCR, one entry per CDR3 protein. This repertoire shows some 300,000 distinct CDR3 sequences, roughly an eighth found once; its top ten account for 7.5% to 10%. This clonotype was seen more than once but under ten times. The antigen is unknown. CDR3 size: 17 residues. V trimming: 3 bases; J trimming: 2 bases; junction bases outside the gene matches: 13. From germline, CDR1 is SQVTM and CDR2 ANQGSEA. The TCR originated in a human donor in good health (CMV status not recorded). Some clones in this sample may be carry-over from other donors' samples. The material sequenced was PBMCs. This chain joins TRBV29-1 and TRBJ2-4, with 7 bases matching TRBD2. The CDR3 sequence is CSVEESAGDVTKNIQYF. The CDR3 region has the DNA TGCAGCGTTGAGGAGAGTGCGGGAGATGTGACCAAAAACATTCAGTACTTC.